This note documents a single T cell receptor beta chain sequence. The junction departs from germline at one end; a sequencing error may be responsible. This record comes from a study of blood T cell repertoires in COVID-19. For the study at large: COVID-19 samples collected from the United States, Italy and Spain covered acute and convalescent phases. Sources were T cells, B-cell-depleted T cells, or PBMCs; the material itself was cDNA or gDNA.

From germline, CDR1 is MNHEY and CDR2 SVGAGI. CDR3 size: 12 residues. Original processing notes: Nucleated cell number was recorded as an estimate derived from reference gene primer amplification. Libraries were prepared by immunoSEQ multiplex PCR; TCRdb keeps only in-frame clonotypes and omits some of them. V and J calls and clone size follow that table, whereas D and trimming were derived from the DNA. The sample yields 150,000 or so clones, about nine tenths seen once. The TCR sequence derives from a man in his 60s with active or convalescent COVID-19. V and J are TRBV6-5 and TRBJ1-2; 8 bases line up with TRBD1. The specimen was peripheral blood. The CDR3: CASSYGTGRFLF. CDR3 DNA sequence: TGTGCCAGCAGTTACGGGACAGGCCGGTTTTTATTC.